This TCR beta chain emerged from a study of blood T cell repertoires in COVID-19. Clones were sequenced by immunoSEQ multiplex PCR, and TCRdb holds only the in-frame ones, with some missing. The profile covers some 80,000 clones, with 70% to 90% appearing a single time and about 21% taken by the ten largest. Germline V gene data show CDR1 as SGHAT and CDR2 as FQNNGV. This CDR3 region has 15 residues. V lost 3 bases to trimming and J lost 0 bases, with 6 bases between them. V and J are TRBV11-2 and TRBJ2-6, with a weak D call TRBD2 (5 bases). This receptor was identified in a human donor in a cohort sampled during active COVID-19. The sample consisted of peripheral blood. CDR3 in amino acids: CASSFAGSGANVLTF. The CDR3 DNA reads as TGTGCCAGCAGCTTTGCGGGCTCTGGGGCCAACGTCCTGACTTTC.